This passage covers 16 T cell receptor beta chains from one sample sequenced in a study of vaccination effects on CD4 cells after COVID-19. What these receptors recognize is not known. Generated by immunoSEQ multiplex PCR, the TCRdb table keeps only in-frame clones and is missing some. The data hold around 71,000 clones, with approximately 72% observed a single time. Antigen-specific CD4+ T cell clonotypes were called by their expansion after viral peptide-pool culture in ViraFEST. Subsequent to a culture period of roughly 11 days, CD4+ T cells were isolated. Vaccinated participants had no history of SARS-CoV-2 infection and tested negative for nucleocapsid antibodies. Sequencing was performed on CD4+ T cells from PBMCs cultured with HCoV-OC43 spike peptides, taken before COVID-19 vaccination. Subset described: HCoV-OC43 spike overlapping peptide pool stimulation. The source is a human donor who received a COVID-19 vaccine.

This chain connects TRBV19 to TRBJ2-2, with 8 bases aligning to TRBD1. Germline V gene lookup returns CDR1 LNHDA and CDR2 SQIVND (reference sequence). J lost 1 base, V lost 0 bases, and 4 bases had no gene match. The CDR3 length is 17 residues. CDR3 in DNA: TGTGCCAGTAGTATAGATCGGGGGACAGGGAACACCGGGGAGCTGTTTTTT. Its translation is CASSIDRGTGNTGELFF.

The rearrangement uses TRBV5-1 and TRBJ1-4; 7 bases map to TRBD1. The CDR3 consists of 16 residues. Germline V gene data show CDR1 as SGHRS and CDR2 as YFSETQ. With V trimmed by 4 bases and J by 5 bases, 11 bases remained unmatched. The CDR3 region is CASSPYGTAPNEKLFF. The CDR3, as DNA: TGCGCCAGCAGCCCGTACGGGACAGCACCGAATGAAAAACTGTTTTTT.

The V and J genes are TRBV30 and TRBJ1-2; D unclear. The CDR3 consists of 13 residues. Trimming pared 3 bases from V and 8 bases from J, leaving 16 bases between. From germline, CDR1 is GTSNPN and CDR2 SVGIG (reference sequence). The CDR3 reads CAWRGSLPGGYTF. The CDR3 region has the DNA TGTGCCTGGAGAGGGTCCTTACCTGGAGGCTACACCTTC.

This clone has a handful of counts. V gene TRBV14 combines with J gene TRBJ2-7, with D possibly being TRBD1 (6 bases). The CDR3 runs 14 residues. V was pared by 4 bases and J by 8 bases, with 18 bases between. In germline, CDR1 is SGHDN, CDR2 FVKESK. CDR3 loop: CASSPLTSTGQQYV. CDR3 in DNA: TGTGCCAGCAGCCCTCTCACCTCAACAGGGCAGCAGTACGTC.

CDR3 amino acids: CASGGQGHQPQHF. CDR3 DNA sequence: TGTGCTAGTGGCGGACAGGGCCATCAGCCCCAGCATTTT. The gene calls are TRBV12-5 and TRBJ1-5; 8 nucleotides match TRBD1. Germline CDR1 and CDR2: LGHNT and FRNRAP. This CDR3 is built from 13 residues. J gave up 5 bases and V 6 bases, and 3 bases lay outside the gene matches.

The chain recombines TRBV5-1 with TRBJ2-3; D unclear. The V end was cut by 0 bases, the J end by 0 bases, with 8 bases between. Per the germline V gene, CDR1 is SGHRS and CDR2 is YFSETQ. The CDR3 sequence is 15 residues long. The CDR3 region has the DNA TGCGCCAGCAGCTTGGGATCAAAGAGCACAGATACGCAGTATTTT. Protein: CASSLGSKSTDTQYF.

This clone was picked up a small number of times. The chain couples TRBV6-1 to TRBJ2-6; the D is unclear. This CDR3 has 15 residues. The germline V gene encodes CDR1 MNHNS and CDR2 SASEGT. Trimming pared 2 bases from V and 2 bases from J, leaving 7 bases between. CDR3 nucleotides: TGTGCCAGCAGTGAATCCAGGACTGGGGCCAACGTCCTGACTTTC. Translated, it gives CASSESRTGANVLTF.

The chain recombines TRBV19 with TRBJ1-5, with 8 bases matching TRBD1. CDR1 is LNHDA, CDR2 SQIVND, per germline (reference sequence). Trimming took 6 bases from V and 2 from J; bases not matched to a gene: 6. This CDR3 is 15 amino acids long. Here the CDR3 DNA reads TGTGCCAGTAGACAAGACAGGGGAGGCAATCAGCCCCAGCATTTT. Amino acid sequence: CASRQDRGGNQPQHF.

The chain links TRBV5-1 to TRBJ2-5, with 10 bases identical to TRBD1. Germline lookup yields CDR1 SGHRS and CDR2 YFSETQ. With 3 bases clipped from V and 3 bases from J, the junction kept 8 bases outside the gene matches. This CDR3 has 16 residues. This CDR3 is CASSYTAGTGEETQYF. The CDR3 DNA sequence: TGCGCCAGCAGCTACACCGCCGGGACAGGGGAAGAGACCCAGTACTTC.

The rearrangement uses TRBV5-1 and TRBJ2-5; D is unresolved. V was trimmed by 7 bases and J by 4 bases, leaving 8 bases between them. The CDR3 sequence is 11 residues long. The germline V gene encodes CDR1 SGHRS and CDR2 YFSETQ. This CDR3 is CASGYRETQYF. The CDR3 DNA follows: TGCGCCAGCGGATATAGAGAGACCCAGTACTTC. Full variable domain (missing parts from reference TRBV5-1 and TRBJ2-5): KAGVTQTPRYLIKTRGQQVTLSCSPISGHRSVSWYQQTPGQGLQFLFEYFSETQRNKGNFPGRFSGRQFSNSRSEMNVSTLELGDSALYLCASGYRETQYFGPGTRLLVL.

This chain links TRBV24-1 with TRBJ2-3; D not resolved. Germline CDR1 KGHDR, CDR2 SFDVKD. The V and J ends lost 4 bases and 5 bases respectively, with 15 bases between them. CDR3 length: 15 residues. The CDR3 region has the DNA TGTGCCACCAGTGACACTACCAACAGAATAGATACGCAGTATTTT. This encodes CATSDTTNRIDTQYF.

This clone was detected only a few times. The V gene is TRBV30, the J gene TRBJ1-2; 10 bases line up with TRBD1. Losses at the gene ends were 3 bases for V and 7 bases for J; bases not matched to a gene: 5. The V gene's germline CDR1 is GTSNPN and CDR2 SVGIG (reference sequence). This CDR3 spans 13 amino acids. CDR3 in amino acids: CAWRQTGGGGYTF. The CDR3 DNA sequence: TGTGCCTGGAGGCAGACAGGGGGCGGTGGCTACACCTTC.

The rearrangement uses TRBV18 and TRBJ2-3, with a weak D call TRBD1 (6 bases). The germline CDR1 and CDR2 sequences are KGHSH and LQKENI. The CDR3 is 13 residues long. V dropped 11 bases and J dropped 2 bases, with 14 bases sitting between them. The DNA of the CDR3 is TGTGCCGGGGCACAGGGTCTCACAGATACGCAGTATTTT. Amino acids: CAGAQGLTDTQYF.

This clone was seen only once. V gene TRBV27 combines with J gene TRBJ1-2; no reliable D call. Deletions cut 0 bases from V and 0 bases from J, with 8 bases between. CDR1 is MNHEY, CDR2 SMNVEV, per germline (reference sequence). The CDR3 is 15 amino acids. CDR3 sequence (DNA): TGTGCCAGCAGTTTATCGGTGCAGCCTAACTATGGCTACACCTTC. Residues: CASSLSVQPNYGYTF.

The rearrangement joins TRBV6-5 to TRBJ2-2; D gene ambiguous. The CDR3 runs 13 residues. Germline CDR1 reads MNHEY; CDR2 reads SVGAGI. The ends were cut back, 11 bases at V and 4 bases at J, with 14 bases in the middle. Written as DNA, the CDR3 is TGTGCCTCCCGGCAGGTAGGCACCGGGGAGCTGTTTTTT. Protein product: CASRQVGTGELFF.

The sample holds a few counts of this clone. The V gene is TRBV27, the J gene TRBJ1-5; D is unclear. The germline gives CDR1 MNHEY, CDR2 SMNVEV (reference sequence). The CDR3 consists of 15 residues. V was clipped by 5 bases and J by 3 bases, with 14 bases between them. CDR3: CASSPRYSSNQPQHF. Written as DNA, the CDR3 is TGTGCCAGCAGTCCCAGGTATAGTTCCAATCAGCCCCAGCATTTT.